The 17 T cell receptor beta chains below all came from one sample that was sequenced in a study of cytomegalovirus exposure and HLA in healthy donors. In the PCR, 60 Vbeta and 13 Jbeta primers were used. The method was immunoSEQ multiplex PCR; TCRdb's version includes in-frame clones alone and lacks a portion of them. Seen here are approximately 160,000 clones, approximately 67% observed once, and the top ten hold around 4%. The sequencing sample was made of PBMCs. Receptors were obtained from a woman between 18 and 29 years old in good health and CMV-seropositive.

A few counts support this clone. J is TRBJ2-7 and V is TRBV29-1; weak D call: TRBD2 (6 bases). Germline values: CDR1 SQVTM, CDR2 ANQGSEA. Trimming stripped 0 bases from V and 0 bases from J, with 15 bases between. CDR3 size: 16 residues. CDR3 DNA: TGCAGCGTTGAAGATCTTCGGGAGTCGAGCTCCTACGAGCAGTACTTC. This codes for CSVEDLRESSSYEQYF.

The V gene is TRBV11-1, the J gene TRBJ2-5; 9 nucleotides line up with TRBD2. This CDR3 contains 14 residues. The ends lost 5 bases at V and 3 bases at J; junction bases unmatched: 4. Per the germline V gene, CDR1 is SGHAT and CDR2 is FQDESV (reference sequence). The CDR3 nucleotides are TGTGCCAGCAGCCCACGACTAGCGGAAGAGACCCAGTACTTC. The encoded protein is CASSPRLAEETQYF.

V is TRBV6-5 and J is TRBJ1-1, with D tentatively TRBD1 (5 bases). CDR1 is MNHEY and CDR2 is SVGAGI in the germline V gene. Trimming cost V 2 bases and J 10 bases, with 14 bases left between them. The length of the CDR3 is 13 residues. Here the CDR3 DNA reads TGTGCCAGCAGTTACGGGGCAGGTAGTGTAGCTTTCTTT. Translation gives CASSYGAGSVAFF.

This sequence joins TRBV5-1 and TRBJ2-2; D is uncertain. Trimming cost V 0 bases and J 7 bases, with 13 bases left between them. The CDR3 consists of 15 residues. Germline-derived CDR1 and CDR2 are SGHRS and YFSETQ. The CDR3 DNA reads TGCGCCAGCAGCTTGGATCGTTGGGCTGGCGGGGAGCTGTTTTTT. Its protein is CASSLDRWAGGELFF.

This chain uses TRBV27 with TRBJ2-7; a weak D match, TRBD1 (6 bases). Germline V lookup: CDR1 MNHEY, CDR2 SMNVEV (reference sequence). The CDR3 is 15 residues long. Trimming pared 2 bases from V and 1 base from J, leaving 12 bases between. The CDR3 reads CASSLTAGVSYEQYF. Written as DNA, the CDR3 is TGTGCCAGCAGTTTAACGGCAGGGGTGTCCTACGAGCAGTACTTC.

The chain uses TRBV5-1 and TRBJ2-1; D uncertain. CDR3 length: 15 amino acids. Per the germline V gene, CDR1 is SGHRS and CDR2 is YFSETQ. V lost 5 bases and J lost 0, with 12 bases in between. Written as DNA, the CDR3 is TGCGCCAGCAGTCAATTACTAAGCTCCTACAATGAGCAGTTCTTC. This codes for CASSQLLSSYNEQFF.

This clone was counted only a few times. The chain uses TRBV28 and TRBJ1-5; a possible D gene is TRBD1 (5 bases). V was shortened by 2 bases and J by 4 bases, with 9 bases between the two germline ends. CDR1 is MDHEN, CDR2 SYDVKM, per germline. The CDR3 runs to 14 residues. The CDR3 loop is CASSLGQGNQPQHF. CDR3 nucleotide sequence: TGTGCCAGCAGTTTAGGTCAGGGTAATCAGCCCCAGCATTTT.

The V call is TRBV7-6, the J call TRBJ2-6, with a tentative D call TRBD1 (5 bases). There are 15 residues in the CDR3. Germline values: CDR1 SGHVS, CDR2 FNYEAQ. Trimming stripped 1 base from V and 4 bases from J, with 8 bases between. DNA of the CDR3: TGTGCCAGCAGCTTAGAGGGGTCGGGGGCCAACGTCCTGACTTTC. This codes for CASSLEGSGANVLTF.

The chain couples TRBV11-2 to TRBJ1-2; possibly TRBD1 for D (5 bases). CDR1 and CDR2 from the germline V gene are SGHAT and FQNNGV. The CDR3 extends over 13 amino acids. V was trimmed by 5 bases and J by 8 bases, leaving 15 bases between them. The CDR3 protein is CASSAGYEGGYTF. The CDR3 coding sequence is TGTGCCAGCAGCGCAGGGTATGAAGGGGGCTACACCTTC. The full variable domain, with the rest looked up from reference TRBV11-2 and TRBJ1-2, is EAGVAQSPRYKIIEKRQSVAFWCNPISGHATLYWYQQILGQGPKLLIQFQNNGVVDDSQLPKDRFSAERLKGVDSTLKIQPAKLEDSAVYLCASSAGYEGGYTFGSGTRLTVV.

The rearrangement links TRBV5-1 to TRBJ2-1; the match to TRBD1 covers 10 bases. Unmatched junction bases numbered 7, after V lost 5 bases and J lost 8 bases. The CDR3 contains 14 residues. Germline V gene data show CDR1 as SGHRS and CDR2 as YFSETQ. The CDR3 DNA sequence: TGCGCCAGCAGTACAGGGACAGGGGCTGATGAGCAGTTCTTC. This encodes CASSTGTGADEQFF. Filled out from reference TRBV5-1 and TRBJ2-1, the complete variable domain reads KAGVTQTPRYLIKTRGQQVTLSCSPISGHRSVSWYQQTPGQGLQFLFEYFSETQRNKGNFPGRFSGRQFSNSRSEMNVSTLELGDSALYLCASSTGTGADEQFFGPGTRLTVL.

This clone was seen more than once but under ten times. The chain recombines TRBV18 with TRBJ1-6; D gene unclear. Germline CDR1 KGHSH, CDR2 LQKENI. The CDR3 is 12 amino acids. Trimming left V 2 bases short and J 8 bases short, with 4 bases between. CDR3 bases: TGTGCCAGCTCACCAGACTATTCACCCCTCCACTTT. It is translated as CASSPDYSPLHF. Variable domain in full (rest from reference TRBV18 and TRBJ1-6): NAGVMQNPRHLVRRRGQEARLRCSPMKGHSHVYWYRQLPEEGLKFMVYLQKENIIDESGMPKERFSAEFPKEGPSILRIQQVVRGDSAAYFCASSPDYSPLHFGNGTRLTVT.

This clone was counted a few times. The CDR3 sequence: CASGRRGGTEAFF. The CDR3 nucleotides read TGTGCCAGCGGTCGAAGGGGGGGCACTGAAGCTTTCTTT. The chain links TRBV6-5 to TRBJ1-1; tentative D call: TRBD1 (6 bases). Trimming took off 8 bases at V and 4 bases at J, with 14 bases between the two ends. CDR1 is MNHEY and CDR2 is SVGAGI in the germline V gene. This CDR3 comprises 13 residues.

This chain connects TRBV2 to TRBJ2-7; 7 bases agree with TRBD2. J lost 5 bases, V lost 6 bases, and 13 bases had no gene match. Germline CDR1 and CDR2: SNHLY and FYNNEI. The CDR3 consists of 15 residues. CDR3 sequence: CASRALAIPPHEQYF. The CDR3 DNA follows: TGTGCCAGCAGGGCACTAGCGATTCCCCCACACGAGCAGTACTTC.

This sequence joins TRBV5-1 and TRBJ1-1, with no clear D. Trimming took off 9 bases at V and 1 base at J, with 19 bases between the two ends. CDR3 length: 15 residues. The germline V gene encodes CDR1 SGHRS and CDR2 YFSETQ. DNA for the CDR3: TGCGCCACTTCGCCTCACCGGTCCGGGAACACTGAAGCTTTCTTT. This codes for CATSPHRSGNTEAFF.

This clone was observed once. The V call is TRBV28, the J call TRBJ2-3; D is possibly TRBD1 (6 bases). V was shortened by 5 bases and J by 1 base, with 16 bases between the two germline ends. The CDR3 is made up of 16 amino acids. CDR1 and CDR2 (germline): MDHEN, SYDVKM. The CDR3 spells CASSKSGTRRTDTQYF. The CDR3 DNA is TGTGCCAGCAGTAAATCCGGGACACGTCGCACAGATACGCAGTATTTT.

This rearrangement joins TRBV27 to TRBJ1-3; no clear D gene. The CDR3 has 15 amino acids. Germline assignment: CDR1 MNHEY and CDR2 SMNVEV (reference sequence). V shed 2 bases and J shed 2 bases, with 10 bases lying between them. The CDR3 loop reads CASSLVGGTGNTIYF. DNA for the CDR3: TGTGCCAGCAGTTTAGTGGGAGGAACTGGAAACACCATATATTTT.

V usage is TRBV20-1 and J usage is TRBJ2-1; D is possibly TRBD1 (5 bases). The CDR3 is made up of 11 amino acids. The germline V and J ends were trimmed by 6 bases and 7 bases, with 10 bases remaining between them. Germline CDR1 reads DFQATT; CDR2 reads SNEGSKA (reference sequence). DNA of the CDR3: TGCAGTGCGGCTAGGGGAAATGAGCAGTTCTTC. Protein sequence: CSAARGNEQFF.